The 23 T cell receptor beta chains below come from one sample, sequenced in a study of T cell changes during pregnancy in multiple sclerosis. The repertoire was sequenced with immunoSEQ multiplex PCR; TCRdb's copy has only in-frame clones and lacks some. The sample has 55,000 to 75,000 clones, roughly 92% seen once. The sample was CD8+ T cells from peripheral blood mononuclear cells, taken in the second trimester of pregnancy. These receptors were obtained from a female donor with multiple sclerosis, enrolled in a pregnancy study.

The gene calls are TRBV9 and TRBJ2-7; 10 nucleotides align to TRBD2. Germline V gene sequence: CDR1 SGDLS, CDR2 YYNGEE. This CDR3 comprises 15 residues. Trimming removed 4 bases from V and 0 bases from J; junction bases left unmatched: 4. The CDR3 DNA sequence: TGTGCCAGCAGCTCTAGCGGGAGCCTCTCCTACGAGCAGTACTTC. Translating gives CASSSSGSLSYEQYF.

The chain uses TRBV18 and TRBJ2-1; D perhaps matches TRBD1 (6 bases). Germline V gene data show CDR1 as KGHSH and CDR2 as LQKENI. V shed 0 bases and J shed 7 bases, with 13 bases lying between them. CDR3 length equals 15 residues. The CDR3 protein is CASSPPDGGKNEQFF. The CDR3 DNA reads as TGTGCCAGCTCACCACCGGATGGGGGCAAAAATGAGCAGTTCTTC.

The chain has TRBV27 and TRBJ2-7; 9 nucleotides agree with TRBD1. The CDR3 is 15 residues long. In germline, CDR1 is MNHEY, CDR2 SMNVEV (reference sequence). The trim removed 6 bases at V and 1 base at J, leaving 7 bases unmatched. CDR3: CASSLTGTGSYEQYF. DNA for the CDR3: TGTGCCAGCAGCTTAACCGGGACAGGGTCCTACGAGCAGTACTTC.

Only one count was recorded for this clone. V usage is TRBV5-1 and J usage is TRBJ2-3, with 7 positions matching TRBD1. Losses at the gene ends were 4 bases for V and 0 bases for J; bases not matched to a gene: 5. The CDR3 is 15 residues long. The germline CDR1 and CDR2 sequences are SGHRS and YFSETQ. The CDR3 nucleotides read TGCGCCAGCAGCCCCGGGACAGCCAGCACAGATACGCAGTATTTT. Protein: CASSPGTASTDTQYF.

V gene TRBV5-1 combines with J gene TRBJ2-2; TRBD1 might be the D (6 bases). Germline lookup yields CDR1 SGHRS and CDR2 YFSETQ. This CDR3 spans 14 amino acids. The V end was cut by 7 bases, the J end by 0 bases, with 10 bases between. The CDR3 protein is CASRQDSNTGELFF. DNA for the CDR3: TGCGCCAGCCGACAGGACTCGAACACCGGGGAGCTGTTTTTT. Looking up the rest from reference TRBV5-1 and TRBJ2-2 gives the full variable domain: KAGVTQTPRYLIKTRGQQVTLSCSPISGHRSVSWYQQTPGQGLQFLFEYFSETQRNKGNFPGRFSGRQFSNSRSEMNVSTLELGDSALYLCASRQDSNTGELFFGEGSRLTVL.

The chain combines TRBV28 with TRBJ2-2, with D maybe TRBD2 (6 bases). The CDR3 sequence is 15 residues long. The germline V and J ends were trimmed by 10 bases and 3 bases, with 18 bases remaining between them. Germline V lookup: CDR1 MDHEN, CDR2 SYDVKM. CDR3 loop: CATKSGGTYTGELFF. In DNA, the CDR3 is TGTGCCACTAAATCCGGCGGGACTTACACCGGGGAGCTGTTTTTT.

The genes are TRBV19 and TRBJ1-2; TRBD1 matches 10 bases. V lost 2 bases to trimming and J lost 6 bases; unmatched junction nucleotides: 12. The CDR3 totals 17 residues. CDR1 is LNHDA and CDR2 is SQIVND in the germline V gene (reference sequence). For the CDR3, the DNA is TGTGCCAGTAGTATAATTACGGGGACAGGGGACGAGAATGGCTACACCTTC. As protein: CASSIITGTGDENGYTF.

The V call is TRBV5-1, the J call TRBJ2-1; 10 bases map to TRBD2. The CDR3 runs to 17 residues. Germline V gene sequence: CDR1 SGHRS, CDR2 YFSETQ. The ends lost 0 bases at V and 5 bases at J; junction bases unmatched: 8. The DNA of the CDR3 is TGCGCCAGCAGCTTGGGCGGGGGGCTAGCGGGGGACAATGAGCAGTTCTTC. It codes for CASSLGGGLAGDNEQFF.

CDR3 region: CASSLRSADQPQHF. CDR3 DNA sequence: TGTGCCAGCAGTTTGCGGAGCGCGGATCAGCCCCAGCATTTT. The V and J genes are TRBV27 and TRBJ1-5, with D unclear. Germline lookup yields CDR1 MNHEY and CDR2 SMNVEV (reference sequence). This CDR3 has 14 amino acids. V was clipped by 3 bases and J by 5 bases, with 11 bases between them.

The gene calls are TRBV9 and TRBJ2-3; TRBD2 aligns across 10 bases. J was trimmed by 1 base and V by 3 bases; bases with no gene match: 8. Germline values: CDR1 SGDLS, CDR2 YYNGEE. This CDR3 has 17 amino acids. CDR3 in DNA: TGTGCCAGCAGCGCAGCTCCCCTAGCGGGGGGCACAGATACGCAGTATTTT. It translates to CASSAAPLAGGTDTQYF.

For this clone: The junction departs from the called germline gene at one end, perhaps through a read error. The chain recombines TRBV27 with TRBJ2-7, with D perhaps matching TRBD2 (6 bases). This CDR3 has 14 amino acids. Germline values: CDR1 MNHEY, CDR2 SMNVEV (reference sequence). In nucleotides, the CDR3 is TGTGCCAGCAGTCCCCTGGAGGGGTCCTCCGAGCAGTACTTC. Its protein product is CASSPLEGSSEQYF.

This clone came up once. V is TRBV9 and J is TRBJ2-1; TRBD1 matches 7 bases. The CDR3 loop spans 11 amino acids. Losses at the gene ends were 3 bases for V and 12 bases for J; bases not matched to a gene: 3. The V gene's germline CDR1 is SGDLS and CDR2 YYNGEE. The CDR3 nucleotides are TGTGCCAGCAGCGCCCGGGACAGGCAGTTCTTC. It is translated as CASSARDRQFF.

The CDR3 loop is CASSSNRDSNYEQYF. DNA of the CDR3: TGTGCCAGTAGTTCGAACCGGGACAGCAACTACGAGCAGTACTTC. The chain combines TRBV19 with TRBJ2-7; 7 nucleotides align to TRBD1. Germline CDR1 LNHDA, CDR2 SQIVND (reference sequence). The CDR3 length is 15 residues. V lost 5 bases and J lost 3; bases outside the gene matches: 10.

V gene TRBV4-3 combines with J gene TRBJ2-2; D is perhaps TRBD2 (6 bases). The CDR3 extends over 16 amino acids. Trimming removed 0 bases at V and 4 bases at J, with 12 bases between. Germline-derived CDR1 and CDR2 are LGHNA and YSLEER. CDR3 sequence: CASSQDMGGFTGELFF. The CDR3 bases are TGCGCCAGCAGCCAAGATATGGGGGGATTCACCGGGGAGCTGTTTTTT.

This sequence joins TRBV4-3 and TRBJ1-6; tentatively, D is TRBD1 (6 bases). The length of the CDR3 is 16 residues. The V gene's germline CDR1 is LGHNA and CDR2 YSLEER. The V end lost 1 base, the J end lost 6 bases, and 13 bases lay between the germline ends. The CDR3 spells CASSQGVGQLNSPLHF. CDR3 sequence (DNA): TGCGCCAGCAGCCAAGGTGTCGGACAGCTTAATTCACCCCTCCACTTT.

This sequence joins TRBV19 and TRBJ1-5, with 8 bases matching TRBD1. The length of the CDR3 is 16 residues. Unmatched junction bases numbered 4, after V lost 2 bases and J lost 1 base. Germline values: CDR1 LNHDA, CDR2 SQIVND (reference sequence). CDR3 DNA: TGTGCCAGTAGTATACCAGACAGGGGAAGCAATCAGCCCCAGCATTTT. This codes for CASSIPDRGSNQPQHF.

CDR3 amino acids: CASSRDLGDTEAFF. The CDR3 DNA follows: TGTGCCAGCAGTAGGGACTTGGGGGACACTGAAGCTTTCTTT. This chain joins TRBV6-5 and TRBJ1-1; weak D call: TRBD1 (5 bases). Germline V gives CDR1 MNHEY, CDR2 SVGAGI. V was shortened by 5 bases and J by 3 bases, with 13 bases between the two germline ends. CDR3 length: 14 amino acids.

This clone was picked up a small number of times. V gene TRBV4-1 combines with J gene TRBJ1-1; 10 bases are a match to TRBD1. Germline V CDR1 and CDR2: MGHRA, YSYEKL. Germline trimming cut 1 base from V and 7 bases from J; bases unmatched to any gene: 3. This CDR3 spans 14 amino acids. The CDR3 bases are TGCGCCAGCAGCCAAGGACAGGGGGCAAATGAAGCTTTCTTT. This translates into CASSQGQGANEAFF.

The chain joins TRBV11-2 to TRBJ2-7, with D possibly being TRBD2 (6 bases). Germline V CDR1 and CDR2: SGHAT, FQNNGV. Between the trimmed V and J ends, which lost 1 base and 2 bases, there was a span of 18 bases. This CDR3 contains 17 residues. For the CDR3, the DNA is TGTGCCAGCAGCTTAGGGGAAGGCCTAGCGCTAACCTACGAGCAGTACTTC. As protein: CASSLGEGLALTYEQYF.

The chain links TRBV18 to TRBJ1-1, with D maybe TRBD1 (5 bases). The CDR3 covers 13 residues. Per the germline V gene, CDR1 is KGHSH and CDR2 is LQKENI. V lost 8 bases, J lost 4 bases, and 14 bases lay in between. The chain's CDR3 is CASGGSGSTEAFF. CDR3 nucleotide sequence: TGTGCCAGCGGGGGGTCAGGGAGCACTGAAGCTTTCTTT.

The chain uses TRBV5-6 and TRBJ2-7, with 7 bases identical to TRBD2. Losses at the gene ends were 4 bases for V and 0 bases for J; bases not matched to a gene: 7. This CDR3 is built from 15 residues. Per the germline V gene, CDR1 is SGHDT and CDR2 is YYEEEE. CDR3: CASSTDSGASYEQYF. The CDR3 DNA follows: TGTGCCAGCAGCACCGACAGCGGGGCCTCCTACGAGCAGTACTTC.

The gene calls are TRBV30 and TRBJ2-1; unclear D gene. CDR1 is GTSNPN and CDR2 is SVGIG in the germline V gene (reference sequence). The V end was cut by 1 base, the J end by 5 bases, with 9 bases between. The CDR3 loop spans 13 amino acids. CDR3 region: CAWSGATHNEQFF. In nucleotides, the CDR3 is TGTGCCTGGAGTGGGGCAACCCACAATGAGCAGTTCTTC.

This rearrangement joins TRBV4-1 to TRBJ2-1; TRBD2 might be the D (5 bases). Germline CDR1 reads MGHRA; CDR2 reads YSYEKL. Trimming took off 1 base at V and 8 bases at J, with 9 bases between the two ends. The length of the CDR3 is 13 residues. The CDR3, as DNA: TGCGCCAGCAGCCAAGGGAGGTCGGATGAGCAGTTCTTC. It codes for CASSQGRSDEQFF.